Below, 5 T cell receptor beta chains from the same sample are listed, as sequenced in a study of blood T cell repertoires in COVID-19 (TCRdb year 2020). The library came from the immunoSEQ multiplex PCR assay. Not all clones reach the TCRdb copy of this immuneACCESS table, which keeps in-frame sequences only. Checked studies attribute under half of the gap to unresolved V genes and leave the rest unexplained. The sample table records fewer than 400,000 clones; roughly 90% of these occur just once. The ten most abundant clones make up roughly 3.9% of the sample. The sample taken for sequencing was PBMCs or T cells enriched from blood (not recorded which). The source is a young woman who had been exposed to COVID-19.

The rearrangement uses TRBV5-1 and TRBJ2-3, with D tentatively TRBD1 (5 bases). The CDR3 has 16 amino acids. Deletions cut 0 bases from V and 1 base from J, with 12 bases between. Germline V gene data show CDR1 as SGHRS and CDR2 as YFSETQ. CDR3 region: CASSLAIGVRTDTQYF. In nucleotides, the CDR3 is TGCGCCAGCAGCTTGGCCATAGGGGTCCGCACAGATACGCAGTATTTT.

The gene calls are TRBV6-5 and TRBJ1-1, with TRBD1 as a possible D gene (5 bases). The CDR3 sequence is 13 residues long. Trimming pared 4 bases from V and 8 bases from J, leaving 14 bases between. CDR1 and CDR2 (germline): MNHEY, SVGAGI. The CDR3 reads CASSSQGNLEAFF. The CDR3 DNA sequence: TGTGCCAGCAGTTCGCAGGGTAACCTGGAAGCTTTCTTT.

V gene TRBV6-1 combines with J gene TRBJ1-1, with D perhaps matching TRBD1 (6 bases). Trimming shortened V by 3 bases and J by 1 base, and 18 bases separated the two germline ends. The CDR3 runs 17 residues. Germline V CDR1 and CDR2: MNHNS, SASEGT. The CDR3 here is CASSERVPARGNTEAFF. The CDR3 DNA follows: TGTGCCAGCAGTGAGAGGGTGCCGGCCAGGGGGAACACTGAAGCTTTCTTT.

The V call is TRBV30, the J call TRBJ1-2; D is possibly TRBD1 (5 bases). CDR1 GTSNPN and CDR2 SVGIG come from the germline V gene (reference sequence). V was clipped by 5 bases and J by 4 bases, with 17 bases between them. This CDR3 contains 14 residues. The CDR3 DNA reads as TGTGCCTGGTCTGATGGGGGGTCTGTCTATGGCTACACCTTC. This encodes CAWSDGGSVYGYTF.

The rearrangement uses TRBV10-3 and TRBJ2-1; 13 positions agree with TRBD2. V dropped 2 bases and J dropped 10; count of bases not matched to a gene: 5. The CDR3 extends over 15 amino acids. Germline-derived CDR1 and CDR2 are ENHRY and SYGVKD. The CDR3 DNA follows: TGTGCCATCAGTGAGACTAGCGGGGGGGTACAGGAGCAGTTCTTC. Amino acid sequence: CAISETSGGVQEQFF.